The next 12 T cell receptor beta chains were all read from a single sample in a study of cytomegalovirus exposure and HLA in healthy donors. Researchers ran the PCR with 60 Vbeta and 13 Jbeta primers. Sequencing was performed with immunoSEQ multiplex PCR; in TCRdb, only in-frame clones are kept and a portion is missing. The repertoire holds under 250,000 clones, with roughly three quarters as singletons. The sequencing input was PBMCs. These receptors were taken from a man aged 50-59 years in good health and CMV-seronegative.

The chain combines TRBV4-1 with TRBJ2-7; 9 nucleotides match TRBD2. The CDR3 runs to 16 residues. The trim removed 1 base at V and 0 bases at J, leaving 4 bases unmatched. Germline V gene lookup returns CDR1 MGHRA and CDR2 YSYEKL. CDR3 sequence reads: CASSQALAGPSYEQYF. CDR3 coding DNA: TGCGCCAGCAGCCAAGCCCTAGCGGGGCCCTCCTACGAGCAGTACTTC.

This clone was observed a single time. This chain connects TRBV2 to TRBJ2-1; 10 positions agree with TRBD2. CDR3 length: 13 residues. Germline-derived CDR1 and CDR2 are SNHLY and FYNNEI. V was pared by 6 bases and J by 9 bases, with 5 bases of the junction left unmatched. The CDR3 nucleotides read TGTGCCAGCAGGGGACTAGCGTGGAGTGAGCAGTTCTTC. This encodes CASRGLAWSEQFF.

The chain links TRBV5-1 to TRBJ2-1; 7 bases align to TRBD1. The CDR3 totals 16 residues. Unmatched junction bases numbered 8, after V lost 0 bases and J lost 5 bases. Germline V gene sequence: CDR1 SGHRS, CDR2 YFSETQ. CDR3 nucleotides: TGCGCCAGCAGCTTGGGGGGAGCCGGGACAGACAATGAGCAGTTCTTC. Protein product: CASSLGGAGTDNEQFF.

The CDR3 reads CASSSIAGEETQYF. CDR3 nucleotides: TGTGCCAGCTCGTCCATAGCGGGGGAAGAGACCCAGTACTTC. The gene calls are TRBV27 and TRBJ2-5; the match to TRBD2 covers 9 bases. The ends lost 8 bases at V and 3 bases at J; junction bases unmatched: 7. The CDR3 sequence is 14 residues long. Per the germline V gene, CDR1 is MNHEY and CDR2 is SMNVEV (reference sequence).

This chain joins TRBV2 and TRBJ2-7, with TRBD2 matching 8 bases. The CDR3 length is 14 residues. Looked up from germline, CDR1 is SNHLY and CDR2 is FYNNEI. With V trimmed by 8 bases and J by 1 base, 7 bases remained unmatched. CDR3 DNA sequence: TGTGCCAGCTTAAGGGTAGCGGGGTCCTACGAGCAGTACTTC. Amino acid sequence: CASLRVAGSYEQYF.

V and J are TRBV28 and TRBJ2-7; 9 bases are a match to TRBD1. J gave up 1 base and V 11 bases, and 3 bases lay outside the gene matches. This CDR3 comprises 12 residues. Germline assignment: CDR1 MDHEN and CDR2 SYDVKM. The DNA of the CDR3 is TGTGCCGTGGGACAGGGTTCCTACGAGCAGTACTTC. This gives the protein CAVGQGSYEQYF. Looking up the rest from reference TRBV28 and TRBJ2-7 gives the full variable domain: DVKVTQSSRYLVKRTGEKVFLECVQDMDHENMFWYRQDPGLGLRLIYFSYDVKMKEKGDIPEGYSVSREKKERFSLILESASTNQTSMYLCAVGQGSYEQYFGPGTRLTVT.

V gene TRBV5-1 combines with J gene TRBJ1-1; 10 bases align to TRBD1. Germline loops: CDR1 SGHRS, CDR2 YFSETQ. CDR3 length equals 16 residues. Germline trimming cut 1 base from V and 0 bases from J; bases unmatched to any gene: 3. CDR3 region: CASSLRDRGLNTEAFF. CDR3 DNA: TGCGCCAGCAGCTTGCGGGACAGGGGCCTGAACACTGAAGCTTTCTTT.

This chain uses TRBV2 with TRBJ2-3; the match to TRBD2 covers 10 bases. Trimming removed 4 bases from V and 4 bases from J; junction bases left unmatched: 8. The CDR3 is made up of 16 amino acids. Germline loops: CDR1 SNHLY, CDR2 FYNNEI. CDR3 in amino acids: CASSVWLAGAADTQYF. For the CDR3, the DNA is TGTGCCAGCAGTGTATGGCTAGCGGGAGCCGCAGATACGCAGTATTTT.

CDR3 loop: CASSLNPPTSGSADTQYF. CDR3 in DNA: TGCGCCAGCAGCTTAAACCCACCGACTAGCGGGAGCGCAGATACGCAGTATTTT. The genes are TRBV5-1 and TRBJ2-3, with 12 bases that match TRBD2. Germline V gives CDR1 SGHRS, CDR2 YFSETQ. The V and J ends lost 2 bases and 4 bases, in that order; junction bases with no gene match: 11. CDR3 length equals 18 residues.

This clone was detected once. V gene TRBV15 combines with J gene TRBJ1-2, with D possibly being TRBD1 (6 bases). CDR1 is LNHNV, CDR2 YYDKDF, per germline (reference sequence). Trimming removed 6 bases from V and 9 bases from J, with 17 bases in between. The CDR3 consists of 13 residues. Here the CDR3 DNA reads TGTGCCACCAGAGGGAGTGCGGGGGCCAGCTACACCTTC. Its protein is CATRGSAGASYTF.

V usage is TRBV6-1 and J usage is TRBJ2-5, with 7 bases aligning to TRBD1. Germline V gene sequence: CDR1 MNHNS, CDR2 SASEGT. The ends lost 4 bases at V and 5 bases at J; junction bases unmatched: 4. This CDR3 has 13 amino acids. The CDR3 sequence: CASSGQGLETQYF. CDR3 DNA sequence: TGTGCCAGCAGTGGACAGGGCTTGGAGACCCAGTACTTC.

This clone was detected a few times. The DNA for the CDR3 is TGCAGCGTTCCCGAGGGAAACACAGATACGCAGTATTTT. The encoded protein is CSVPEGNTDTQYF. The rearrangement links TRBV29-1 to TRBJ2-3; perhaps TRBD2 as D (5 bases). Germline V gene lookup returns CDR1 SQVTM and CDR2 ANQGSEA. CDR3 size: 13 residues. Trimming took 5 bases from V and 2 from J, leaving 11 bases between them.